This TCR beta chain was sequenced for a study of shared clonotypes between healthy human individuals. The data were produced by immunoSEQ multiplex PCR, yet TCRdb's version contains in-frame clones alone and is incomplete. The table lists almost 750,000 clones, 72% of them singletons. The germline V gene encodes CDR1 PRHDT and CDR2 FYEKMQ (reference sequence). V was trimmed by 2 bases and J by 0 bases, leaving 8 bases between them. The CDR3 is 15 residues long. The chain joins TRBV13 to TRBJ2-1, with a possible D match to TRBD2 (6 bases). The receptor was derived from a woman younger than 45 in good health. Sequenced: memory CD4+ T cells sorted from blood. Subset: CD45RA-negative fraction. The CDR3 region is CASSLTSHSYNEQFF. The CDR3 region has the DNA TGTGCCAGCAGCTTAACTAGCCACTCCTACAATGAGCAGTTCTTC.